One and the same sample provided the 13 T cell receptor beta chains below, sequenced in a study of CD8 T cells in Susac syndrome. The authors reverse transcribed roughly 0.5 to 1 ug RNA with random hexamers. TCRdb reprocessed the immunoSEQ multiplex PCR reads with MiXCR, giving one entry per CDR3 protein. This sample yields some 160,000 distinct CDR3 sequences, of which more than 90% are seen a single time; 0.065% to 0.095% belongs to the top ten. Sequenced sample: CD4+ T cells from PBMCs. These receptors were taken from a human donor with Susac syndrome.

The rearrangement joins TRBV9 to TRBJ2-3, with 9 bases aligning to TRBD2. Germline CDR1 SGDLS, CDR2 YYNGEE. V dropped 2 bases and J dropped 4; count of bases not matched to a gene: 5. There are 15 residues in the CDR3. CDR3 DNA sequence: TGTGCCAGCAGCGTCTTAGCGGGGGATGCAGATACGCAGTATTTT. Its translation: CASSVLAGDADTQYF.

The chain recombines TRBV20-1 with TRBJ1-6; weak D call: TRBD1 (6 bases). Germline V CDR1 and CDR2: DFQATT, SNEGSKA (reference sequence). The CDR3 runs to 15 residues. The V end lost 0 bases, the J end lost 6 bases, and 12 bases lay between the germline ends. The CDR3 is CSARDRAQGNSPLHF. The CDR3 region has the DNA TGCAGTGCTAGAGATCGCGCACAGGGTAATTCACCCCTCCACTTT.

Of note for this clonotype: An end of the junction differs from the germline gene, which may be a read error. The chain employs TRBV2 and TRBJ2-5; weak D call: TRBD1 (6 bases). Germline assignment: CDR1 SNHLY and CDR2 FYNNEI. The CDR3 has 13 amino acids. The CDR3 sequence is CASSGFNTGSKHF. CDR3 DNA sequence: TGTGCCAGCAGCGGCTTTAATACAGGGTCCAAGCACTTC.

The chain uses TRBV4-1 and TRBJ2-7, with 9 nucleotides matching TRBD1. Losses at the gene ends were 2 bases for V and 5 bases for J; bases not matched to a gene: 4. Germline V CDR1 and CDR2: MGHRA, YSYEKL. The CDR3 extends over 14 amino acids. The CDR3 nucleotides read TGCGCCAGCAGCCAATACGGGACAGGGCACGAGCAGTACTTC. Translation gives CASSQYGTGHEQYF.

This chain uses TRBV29-1 with TRBJ1-2; D unclear. Germline V gene sequence: CDR1 SQVTM, CDR2 ANQGSEA. V was shortened by 0 bases and J by 3 bases, with 14 bases between the two germline ends. The CDR3 loop spans 15 amino acids. CDR3 protein: CSVEDSGWYDYGYTF. CDR3 DNA sequence: TGCAGCGTTGAAGATAGCGGGTGGTACGACTATGGCTACACCTTC.

This chain connects TRBV9 to TRBJ2-3; weak D call: TRBD2 (5 bases). Germline CDR1 SGDLS, CDR2 YYNGEE. The CDR3 sequence is 14 residues long. V was cut by 0 bases and J by 4 bases, with 9 bases left in between. CDR3 residues: CASSVAGWPDTQYF. The CDR3 DNA sequence: TGTGCCAGCAGCGTAGCGGGATGGCCAGATACGCAGTATTTT.

This clonotype was detected only a few times. The genes are TRBV15 and TRBJ1-2; the D is unclear. The CDR3 totals 15 residues. From germline, CDR1 is LNHNV and CDR2 YYDKDF (reference sequence). With 0 bases removed from V and 5 bases from J, the gap between germline ends came to 13 bases. CDR3 DNA sequence: TGTGCCACCAGCAGAGATGGCAGGAAGATTTATGGCTACACCTTC. Translated, it gives CATSRDGRKIYGYTF.

The chain joins TRBV19 to TRBJ2-5, with 9 bases fitting TRBD1. With 3 bases clipped from V and 4 bases from J, the junction kept 3 bases outside the gene matches. The germline gives CDR1 LNHDA, CDR2 SQIVND (reference sequence). The CDR3 is 14 residues long. CDR3 bases: TGTGCCAGTAGTATCCAGGGACAGGGAGAGACCCAGTACTTC. Protein: CASSIQGQGETQYF. Based on the CDR3 plus reference TRBV19 and TRBJ2-5, the full variable domain is DGGITQSPKYLFRKEGQNVTLSCEQNLNHDAMYWYRQDPGQGLRLIYYSQIVNDFQKGDIAEGYSVSREKKESFPLTVTSAQKNPTAFYLCASSIQGQGETQYFGPGTRLLVL.

The chain links TRBV2 to TRBJ2-4; D is ambiguous. The V end was cut by 6 bases, the J end by 6 bases, with 15 bases between. This CDR3 has 14 residues. The germline gives CDR1 SNHLY, CDR2 FYNNEI. The CDR3 DNA reads as TGTGCCAGCAGGGTCCTAGTGGGCAGAAACATTCAGTACTTC. Translation: CASRVLVGRNIQYF.

The chain employs TRBV4-1 and TRBJ1-4; D unclear. Germline V CDR1 and CDR2: MGHRA, YSYEKL. The CDR3 spans 15 residues. V lost 4 bases to trimming and J lost 0 bases, with 9 bases between them. CDR3 in amino acids: CASSRGWATNEKLFF. Written as DNA, the CDR3 is TGCGCCAGCAGCCGCGGTTGGGCAACTAATGAAAAACTGTTTTTT.

The V gene is TRBV19, the J gene TRBJ1-4; 7 positions agree with TRBD1. This CDR3 spans 12 amino acids. CDR1 is LNHDA and CDR2 is SQIVND in the germline V gene (reference sequence). J lost 5 bases, V lost 10 bases, and 4 bases had no gene match. The CDR3 spells CATSDRNEKLFF. The CDR3 DNA follows: TGTGCCACCTCGGACAGGAATGAAAAACTGTTTTTT. Filled out from reference TRBV19 and TRBJ1-4, the complete variable domain reads DGGITQSPKYLFRKEGQNVTLSCEQNLNHDAMYWYRQDPGQGLRLIYYSQIVNDFQKGDIAEGYSVSREKKESFPLTVTSAQKNPTAFYLCATSDRNEKLFFGSGTQLSVL.

The rearrangement links TRBV20-1 to TRBJ2-7; 9 bases are a match to TRBD1. The germline V gene encodes CDR1 DFQATT and CDR2 SNEGSKA (reference sequence). V was clipped by 5 bases and J by 6 bases; unmatched bases: 14. The CDR3 covers 15 residues. This CDR3 is CSAPDPGQGQFEQYF. In DNA, the CDR3 is TGCAGTGCTCCGGACCCGGGACAGGGTCAATTCGAGCAGTACTTC.

The rearrangement joins TRBV29-1 to TRBJ2-3, with D possibly matching TRBD1 (5 bases). Germline values: CDR1 SQVTM, CDR2 ANQGSEA. V was cut by 4 bases and J by 4 bases, with 12 bases left in between. This CDR3 is 13 amino acids long. The CDR3 region is CSVGLRQSDTQYF. DNA for the CDR3: TGCAGCGTTGGCCTCAGACAGTCAGATACGCAGTATTTT.